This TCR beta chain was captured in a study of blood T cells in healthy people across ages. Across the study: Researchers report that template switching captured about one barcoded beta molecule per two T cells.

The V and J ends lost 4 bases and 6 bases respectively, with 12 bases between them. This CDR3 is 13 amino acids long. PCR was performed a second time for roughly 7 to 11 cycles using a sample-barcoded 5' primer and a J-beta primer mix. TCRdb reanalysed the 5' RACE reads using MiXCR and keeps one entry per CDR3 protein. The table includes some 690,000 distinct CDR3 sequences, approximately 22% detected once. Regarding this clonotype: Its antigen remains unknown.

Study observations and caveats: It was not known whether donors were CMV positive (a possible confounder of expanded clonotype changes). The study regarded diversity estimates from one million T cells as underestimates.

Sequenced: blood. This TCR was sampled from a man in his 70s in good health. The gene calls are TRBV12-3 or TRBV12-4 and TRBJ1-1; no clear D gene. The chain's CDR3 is CASSYTAWSEAFF. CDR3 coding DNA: TGTGCCAGCAGTTATACGGCTTGGTCTGAAGCTTTCTTT.